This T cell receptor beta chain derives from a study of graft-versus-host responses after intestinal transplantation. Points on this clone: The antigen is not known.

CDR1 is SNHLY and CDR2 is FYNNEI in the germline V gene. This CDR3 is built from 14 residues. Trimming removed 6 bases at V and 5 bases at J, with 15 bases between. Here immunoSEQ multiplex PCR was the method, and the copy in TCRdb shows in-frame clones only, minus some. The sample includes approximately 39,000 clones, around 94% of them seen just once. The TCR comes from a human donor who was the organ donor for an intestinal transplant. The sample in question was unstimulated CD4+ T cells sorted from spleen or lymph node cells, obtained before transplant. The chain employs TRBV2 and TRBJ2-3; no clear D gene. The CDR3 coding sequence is TGTGCCAGCAGCGCGTCTAGTCCGGGAGATACGCAGTATTTT. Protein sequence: CASSASSPGDTQYF.